This T cell receptor (beta chain) stems from a study of shared T cell receptors in the human thymus. Germline loops: CDR1 KGHSH, CDR2 LQKENI. V was shortened by 4 bases and J by 3 bases, with 9 bases between the two germline ends. CDR3 length: 13 amino acids. The method was immunoSEQ multiplex PCR; TCRdb's version includes in-frame clones alone and lacks a portion of them. The table has 600,000 or so clones, roughly 86% seen once; the top ten hold about 0.0094%. The same sample was also studied in work on human thymus T cells. That report notes: The thymus tissue came from resections taken during corrective heart surgery.

The chain couples TRBV18 to TRBJ1-1, with TRBD1 as a possible D gene (5 bases). The source of this sequence is a boy younger than two with a congenital heart defect. The sequenced material came from thymocytes. CDR3 bases: TGTGCCAGCTCACAAACAGGAGACACTGAAGCTTTCTTT. It specifies CASSQTGDTEAFF.